This T cell receptor (beta chain) was found in a study of identifying expanded T cells in peripheral blood. Sequencing used immunoSEQ multiplex PCR; TCRdb keeps in-frame clones, though not all of them. The table includes under 150,000 clones, over 65% detected once. Trimming left V 6 bases short and J 8 bases short, with 10 bases between. The CDR3 consists of 11 residues. The V gene's germline CDR1 is DFQATT and CDR2 SNEGSKA (reference sequence). Healthy donors had no documented immune events, such as infections, while sampled. The specimen sequenced was blood. J is TRBJ1-4 and V is TRBV20-1; D is undetermined. This sequence originates from a person aged 18-69 years in good health. The CDR3 protein is CSAPDREKLFF. The CDR3 DNA is TGCAGTGCACCCGATCGGGAAAAACTGTTTTTT.